This T cell receptor (beta chain) was obtained from a study of shared clonotypes between healthy human individuals. The data were produced by immunoSEQ multiplex PCR, yet TCRdb's version contains in-frame clones alone and is incomplete. The table has some 530,000 clones, around 80% seen once; the top ten hold around 13%. Study observations and caveats: Sequencing depth was expected to affect clonotype sharing among donors. Only blood was sampled; tissue repertoires likely differ. Genetic and exposure-history diversity was limited by the few donors.

As for this clone: Antigen unknown.

Germline V CDR1 and CDR2: MDHEN, SYDVKM. CDR3 size: 14 residues. The J segment lost 7 bases and the V segment lost 9 bases, leaving 8 bases of the junction unmatched. The specimen sequenced was PBMCs. The TCR was taken from a woman in her forties in good health. Some clones in this sample may be carry-over from other donors' samples. This sequence joins TRBV28 and TRBJ2-7, with 14 nucleotides matching TRBD2. CDR3 DNA sequence: TGTGCCAGTGCCGGGACTAGCGGGAGTCGGGAGCAGTACTTC. Amino acids: CASAGTSGSREQYF.